These 10 T cell receptor beta chains share one sample of origin, sequenced in a study of T cell responses to AZD1222 COVID-19 vaccine. Here immunoSEQ multiplex PCR was the method, and the copy in TCRdb shows in-frame clones only, minus some. Here the sample spans approximately 150,000 clones, less than 95% being singletons. Sequencing used peripheral blood, obtained on day 0 of AZD1222 vaccination. These TCRs come from an adult in good health.

CDR3 loop: CASSVTGVNQPQHF. As DNA, the CDR3 is TGTGCCAGCAGTGTTACAGGTGTTAATCAGCCCCAGCATTTT. The J gene is TRBJ1-5, the V gene TRBV25-1; tentatively, D is TRBD1 (5 bases). Trimming shortened V by 4 bases and J by 4 bases, and 11 bases separated the two germline ends. Germline CDR1 reads MGHDK; CDR2 reads SYGVNS. The CDR3 runs 14 residues.

The V gene is TRBV29-1, the J gene TRBJ1-2, with D hard to call. Germline CDR1 reads SQVTM; CDR2 reads ANQGSEA. The CDR3 is 12 amino acids. Trimming removed 7 bases from V and 8 bases from J, with 17 bases in between. The CDR3 reads CSAGRGYEGYTF. The DNA of the CDR3 is TGCAGCGCAGGAAGAGGGTACGAAGGCTACACCTTC.

The chain links TRBV7-2 to TRBJ2-7; 9 positions agree with TRBD1. CDR1 SGHTA and CDR2 FQGNSA come from the germline V gene. There are 16 residues in the CDR3. The V gene end was trimmed by 2 bases and the J gene end by 2 bases; junction bases not matched to a gene: 7. The CDR3 sequence: CASSLQTGQGTYEQYF. For the CDR3, the DNA is TGTGCCAGCAGCTTACAAACGGGACAGGGAACCTACGAGCAGTACTTC.

The chain has TRBV20-1 and TRBJ2-7; no reliable D call. The germline CDR1 and CDR2 sequences are DFQATT and SNEGSKA (reference sequence). CDR3 length: 11 residues. V gave up 0 bases and J gave up 3 bases, with 3 bases separating them. Here the CDR3 DNA reads TGCAGTGCTAGAGAGGACTACGAGCAGTACTTC. Its translation: CSAREDYEQYF.

V and J are TRBV5-1 and TRBJ1-2; TRBD1 matches at 8 bases. The CDR3 covers 15 residues. J was trimmed by 6 bases and V by 0 bases; bases with no gene match: 7. Germline CDR1 SGHRS, CDR2 YFSETQ. For the CDR3, the DNA is TGCGCCAGCAGCTTGGCGACAGGGGCCGGCGATGGCTACACCTTC. Its protein product is CASSLATGAGDGYTF.

The J gene is TRBJ2-2, the V gene TRBV6-4; D is perhaps TRBD1 (6 bases). The V end was cut by 4 bases, the J end by 1 base, with 7 bases between. Germline loops: CDR1 MRHNA, CDR2 SNTAGT. The CDR3 consists of 14 residues. CDR3: CASSGGQNTGELFF. The CDR3 bases are TGTGCCAGCAGTGGGGGACAGAACACCGGGGAGCTGTTTTTT.

The chain combines TRBV6-5 with TRBJ1-2, with D hard to call. Germline CDR1 reads MNHEY; CDR2 reads SVGAGI. The length of the CDR3 is 12 residues. The V gene lost 4 bases and the J gene lost 8 bases, with 11 bases spanning the gap. For the CDR3, the DNA is TGTGCCAGCAGTTCCCCGACGGACGGCTACACCTTC. This encodes CASSSPTDGYTF.

The chain couples TRBV6-1 to TRBJ2-1; D possibly corresponds to TRBD2 (5 bases). This CDR3 has 11 residues. Germline CDR1 and CDR2: MNHNS and SASEGT. The germline V and J ends were trimmed by 6 bases and 12 bases, with 12 bases remaining between them. CDR3 loop: CASSPGGRQFF. CDR3 coding DNA: TGTGCCAGCAGCCCGGGTGGGAGGCAGTTCTTC.

This clone was counted between two and nine times. The chain has TRBV5-6 and TRBJ2-1; either TRBD1 or TRBD2 may fit D (5 bases each). The CDR3 spans 13 residues. The V end was cut by 8 bases, the J end by 3 bases, with 12 bases between. CDR1 is SGHDT, CDR2 YYEEEE, per germline. The CDR3 reads CARGLRGYNEQFF. The CDR3, as DNA: TGTGCCAGGGGGCTACGGGGCTACAATGAGCAGTTCTTC.

CDR3 sequence reads: CASSLGTGANYGYTF. CDR3 sequence (DNA): TGTGCCAGCAGCCTCGGGACGGGAGCTAACTATGGCTACACCTTC. The chain is built from TRBV3-1 (or the pseudogene TRBV3-2) and TRBJ1-2, with D possibly TRBD1 on 5 matching bases. This CDR3 is built from 15 residues. In germline, CDR1 is LGHDT, CDR2 YNNKEL (reference sequence). V was cut by 4 bases and J by 0 bases, with 12 bases left in between.